The 6 T cell receptor beta chains listed next were all sequenced from one sample in a study of blood T cell repertoires in COVID-19. Some clones are missing from TCRdb's copy, which holds only in-frame ones; the method was immunoSEQ multiplex PCR. Counted here are under 350,000 clones, 80% to 90% occurring once; the ten biggest clones make up around 4.2%. Sequenced: PBMCs or T cells enriched from blood (not recorded which). These receptors were obtained from a middle-aged woman with acute COVID-19.

V is TRBV4-2 and J is TRBJ2-3, with unresolved D. The CDR3 consists of 14 residues. Trimming left V 0 bases short and J 2 bases short, with 6 bases between. Germline V gene data show CDR1 as LGHNA and CDR2 as YNFKEQ. Here the CDR3 reads CASSQERNTDTQYF. DNA for the CDR3: TGTGCCAGCAGCCAAGAGAGAAACACAGATACGCAGTATTTT.

J is TRBJ2-3 and V is TRBV29-1; perhaps TRBD1 as D (5 bases). The CDR3 has 13 amino acids. V was pared by 7 bases and J by 3 bases, with 14 bases between. Germline values: CDR1 SQVTM, CDR2 ANQGSEA. The CDR3 is CSGVQGPTDTQYF. CDR3 DNA sequence: TGCAGCGGGGTCCAGGGTCCAACAGATACGCAGTATTTT.

The CDR3 reads CASTLFLNSNQPQHF. CDR3 nucleotides: TGTGCCAGCACCCTATTTTTGAATAGCAATCAGCCCCAGCATTTT. The chain employs TRBV28 and TRBJ1-5; D gene unclear. Germline loops: CDR1 MDHEN, CDR2 SYDVKM. This CDR3 has 15 residues. Trimming left V 7 bases short and J 0 bases short, with 13 bases between.

The V call is TRBV5-1, the J call TRBJ2-7; 10 bases are a match to TRBD2. V was pared by 3 bases and J by 1 base, with 7 bases of the junction left unmatched. CDR3 length: 16 amino acids. CDR1 is SGHRS and CDR2 is YFSETQ in the germline V gene. The CDR3 sequence: CASSWGTSASSYEQYF. The CDR3 nucleotides read TGCGCCAGCAGCTGGGGGACTAGCGCGTCATCCTACGAGCAGTACTTC.

The J gene is TRBJ1-5, the V gene TRBV9; 9 nucleotides match TRBD1. V shed 3 bases, J shed 7 bases, and the junction held 8 bases outside the gene matches. Per the germline V gene, CDR1 is SGDLS and CDR2 is YYNGEE. CDR3 length: 15 residues. The CDR3 region has the DNA TGTGCCAGCAGCGCTGGACAGGGGATTTCCCAGCCCCAGCATTTT. Protein sequence: CASSAGQGISQPQHF.

The V gene is TRBV27, the J gene TRBJ1-4; the match to TRBD1 covers 8 bases. Trimming cost V 8 bases and J 9 bases; bases outside gene matches: 8. CDR1 and CDR2 (germline): MNHEY, SMNVEV (reference sequence). The CDR3 spans 13 residues. CDR3 in amino acids: CASGTGVPQKLFF. DNA for the CDR3: TGTGCCAGCGGGACAGGTGTCCCCCAAAAACTGTTTTTT.